The T cell receptor (beta chain) described here comes from a study of cytomegalovirus exposure and HLA in healthy donors. General study results and limits: The authors enumerated over 150 TCR beta chains as linked to cytomegalovirus.

CDR1 is SEHNR, CDR2 FQNEAQ, per germline (reference sequence). The CDR3 spans 15 residues. V shed 5 bases and J 3 bases; nucleotides not matched to a gene: 9. A remark on this clone: The antigen is undetermined.

The PCR used 60 Vbeta and 13 Jbeta primers. Profiling relied on immunoSEQ multiplex PCR, and the TCRdb table lists in-frame clones only, not all of them. The data contain under 120,000 clones, around two thirds of them singletons. Sequencing used PBMCs. The sequence was collected from a man aged 25 to 40 in good health and CMV-seropositive. The gene calls are TRBV7-9 and TRBJ2-7, with 8 bases identical to TRBD1. This chain's CDR3 is CASSPRDRQIYEQYF. In DNA, the CDR3 is TGTGCCAGCAGCCCTAGGGACAGGCAAATCTACGAGCAGTACTTC.